A single sample gave rise to the 25 T cell receptor beta chains below, sequenced in a study of blood T cell repertoires in COVID-19. Sequencing was performed with immunoSEQ multiplex PCR; in TCRdb, only in-frame clones are kept and a portion is missing. The sample has about 180,000 clones; approximately 85% are singletons. Sequences were obtained from peripheral blood. The origin of the receptors is a woman aged 45-65 years with COVID-19, enrolled during active disease.

The chain recombines TRBV5-1 with TRBJ2-7; perhaps TRBD2 as D (5 bases). The CDR3 runs to 15 residues. With 0 bases removed from V and 5 bases from J, the gap between germline ends came to 15 bases. Germline CDR1 and CDR2: SGHRS and YFSETQ. CDR3 DNA sequence: TGCGCCAGCAGCTTGGGAGGAACCTCCGGGGACGAGCAGTACTTC. Translation: CASSLGGTSGDEQYF.

This rearrangement joins TRBV2 to TRBJ1-5; D is undetermined. Germline V gene lookup returns CDR1 SNHLY and CDR2 FYNNEI. Trimming cost V 8 bases and J 0 bases, with 14 bases left between them. This CDR3 is 15 amino acids long. The CDR3 sequence is CASHFGANSNQPQHF. In DNA, the CDR3 is TGTGCCAGCCATTTCGGTGCTAATAGCAATCAGCCCCAGCATTTT. Supplemented by reference TRBV2 and TRBJ1-5, the full variable domain reads EPEVTQTPSHQVTQMGQEVILRCVPISNHLYFYWYRQILGQKVEFLVSFYNNEISEKSEIFDDQFSVERPDGSNFTLKIRSTKLEDSAMYFCASHFGANSNQPQHFGDGTRLSIL.

This sequence joins TRBV5-6 and TRBJ2-7, with D possibly TRBD1 on 5 matching bases. There are 15 residues in the CDR3. V was cut by 0 bases and J by 4 bases, with 14 bases left in between. Germline lookup yields CDR1 SGHDT and CDR2 YYEEEE. Here the CDR3 DNA reads TGTGCCAGCAGCTTGGATCCGCAGGGTCGGTACGAGCAGTACTTC. Translating gives CASSLDPQGRYEQYF.

CDR3 coding DNA: TGTGCCAGCAGCCAAGAAAACAGGGGGGCGGATACGCAGTATTTT. It is translated as CASSQENRGADTQYF. The V gene is TRBV3-1 (or the pseudogene TRBV3-2), the J gene TRBJ2-3, with 8 bases identical to TRBD1. J was trimmed by 6 bases and V by 0 bases; bases with no gene match: 5. The germline V gene encodes CDR1 LGHDT and CDR2 YNNKEL (reference sequence). The CDR3 spans 15 residues.

This clone was detected a few times. V gene TRBV5-1 combines with J gene TRBJ2-1; 10 positions agree with TRBD1. The CDR3 loop spans 18 amino acids. J lost 3 bases, V lost 0 bases, and 9 bases had no gene match. The germline gives CDR1 SGHRS, CDR2 YFSETQ. The CDR3 here is CASSLVRGRDRGYNEQFF. In DNA form, the CDR3 reads TGCGCCAGCAGCTTGGTCCGAGGACGGGACAGGGGCTACAATGAGCAGTTCTTC. Full variable domain (missing parts from reference TRBV5-1 and TRBJ2-1): KAGVTQTPRYLIKTRGQQVTLSCSPISGHRSVSWYQQTPGQGLQFLFEYFSETQRNKGNFPGRFSGRQFSNSRSEMNVSTLELGDSALYLCASSLVRGRDRGYNEQFFGPGTRLTVL.

J is TRBJ2-5 and V is TRBV7-3; 15 bases are shared with TRBD2. The CDR3 is 16 residues long. Germline CDR1 and CDR2: SGHTA and FQGTGA. J gave up 2 bases and V 5 bases, and 3 bases lay outside the gene matches. This chain's CDR3 is CASSPGLAGGQETQYF. CDR3 bases: TGTGCCAGCAGCCCAGGACTAGCGGGGGGGCAAGAGACCCAGTACTTC. Based on the CDR3 plus reference TRBV7-3 and TRBJ2-5, the full variable domain is GAGVSQTPSNKVTEKGKYVELRCDPISGHTALYWYRQSLGQGPEFLIYFQGTGAADDSGLPNDRFFAVRPEGSVSTLKIQRTERGDSAVYLCASSPGLAGGQETQYFGPGTRLLVL.

This clone was picked up a small number of times. The V call is TRBV5-5, the J call TRBJ1-5, with TRBD1 identical over 9 bases. Trimming at V came to 4 bases and at J to 4 bases, leaving 9 bases not matched to a gene. The CDR3 spans 16 residues. Germline values: CDR1 SGHKS, CDR2 YYEKEE (reference sequence). The CDR3 spells CASSPQWDRDNQPQHF. The CDR3 DNA reads TGTGCCAGCAGCCCTCAGTGGGACAGGGATAATCAGCCCCAGCATTTT.

The chain recombines TRBV3-1 (or the pseudogene TRBV3-2) with TRBJ1-1; no clear D gene. The length of the CDR3 is 16 residues. Trimming pared 3 bases from V and 0 bases from J, leaving 14 bases between. The germline V gene encodes CDR1 LGHDT and CDR2 YNNKEL (reference sequence). The CDR3 DNA reads TGTGCCAGCAGCCACCCCACGGGAAGAATGAACACTGAAGCTTTCTTT. Protein: CASSHPTGRMNTEAFF.

This clone was observed a single time. CDR3 nucleotides: TGTGCCAGCAAGAGCGGGGGGGCCTACAATGAGCAGTTCTTC. Amino acid sequence: CASKSGGAYNEQFF. The chain links TRBV2 to TRBJ2-1; TRBD2 matches at 10 bases. After removal of 7 bases from V and 2 bases from J, the junction contained 2 bases not matched to a gene. In germline, CDR1 is SNHLY, CDR2 FYNNEI. The CDR3 sequence is 14 residues long.

This chain uses TRBV13 with TRBJ2-2; no firm D call. The germline gives CDR1 PRHDT, CDR2 FYEKMQ (reference sequence). Trimming pared 5 bases from V and 1 base from J, leaving 5 bases between. The CDR3 is 13 amino acids. The CDR3 region is CASSPGNTGELFF. In nucleotides, the CDR3 is TGTGCCAGCAGCCCGGGGAACACCGGGGAGCTGTTTTTT.

This chain connects TRBV10-3 to TRBJ1-1; the D gene is possibly TRBD1 (5 bases). This CDR3 has 13 amino acids. In germline, CDR1 is ENHRY, CDR2 SYGVKD. Trimming left V 3 bases short and J 11 bases short, with 16 bases between. The CDR3 protein is CAISDTGGGFAFF. The DNA for the CDR3 is TGTGCCATCAGTGATACGGGGGGTGGGTTCGCTTTCTTT.

V usage is TRBV7-9 and J usage is TRBJ2-6, with TRBD1 as a possible D gene (7 bases). The CDR3 is 16 amino acids. Trimming took off 7 bases at V and 5 bases at J, with 18 bases between the two ends. Germline V gene data show CDR1 as SEHNR and CDR2 as FQNEAQ (reference sequence). The CDR3 protein is CASTIGGTVRANVLTF. Written as DNA, the CDR3 is TGTGCCAGCACCATAGGGGGGACAGTTAGGGCCAACGTCCTGACTTTC.

The V call is TRBV7-3, the J call TRBJ2-5; 12 bases map to TRBD2. The CDR3 is 15 amino acids. CDR1 is SGHTA and CDR2 is FQGTGA in the germline V gene. The ends lost 4 bases at V and 5 bases at J; junction bases unmatched: 5. DNA of the CDR3: TGTGCCAGCAGCTCTAGCGGGGGGGCCCGGGAGACCCAGTACTTC. Translated, it gives CASSSSGGARETQYF.

V and J are TRBV6-2 or TRBV6-3 and TRBJ2-7, with D perhaps matching TRBD1 (5 bases). The CDR3 consists of 14 residues. In germline, CDR1 is MNHEY, CDR2 SVGEGT. V was clipped by 6 bases and J by 4 bases, with 16 bases between them. The CDR3: CASSRVGQSYEQYF. Written as DNA, the CDR3 is TGTGCCAGCAGCCGAGTGGGGCAGTCTTACGAGCAGTACTTC.

The chain is built from TRBV11-3 and TRBJ2-7; tentatively, D is TRBD1 (6 bases). The V gene's germline CDR1 is SGHNT and CDR2 YENEEA. V lost 5 bases and J 5 bases, leaving 16 bases between the germline ends. The length of the CDR3 is 14 residues. The CDR3, as DNA: TGTGCCAGCAGCCCCCCCCAGGGGTGGAACGAGCAGTACTTC. Translated: CASSPPQGWNEQYF.

The rearrangement uses TRBV7-3 and TRBJ1-3; 7 bases are shared with TRBD1. Germline-derived CDR1 and CDR2 are SGHTA and FQGTGA. Losses at the gene ends were 5 bases for V and 0 bases for J; bases not matched to a gene: 7. CDR3 size: 16 residues. The CDR3 spells CASSPGDSYSGNTIYF. The CDR3 DNA reads as TGTGCCAGCAGCCCCGGGGACAGCTACTCTGGAAACACCATATATTTT.

The chain is built from TRBV14 and TRBJ1-6; tentatively, D is TRBD1 (6 bases). Looked up from germline, CDR1 is SGHDN and CDR2 is FVKESK. Trimming took 1 base from V and 7 from J, leaving 11 bases between them. The CDR3 consists of 15 residues. The CDR3 region is CASSQVGGQNSPLHF. DNA for the CDR3: TGTGCCAGCAGCCAAGTAGGGGGTCAGAATTCACCCCTCCACTTT.

The rearrangement uses TRBV21-1 and TRBJ1-1. TRBV21-1 is a pseudogene locus. CDR3 length equals 14 residues. As DNA, the CDR3 is TGTGCCAGCAGCAAACCCGCCGGTTACACTGAAGCTTTCTTT. Translated: CASSKPAGYTEAFF.

This clone was counted only a few times. The same CDR3 also results from other DNA sequences found in this sample. This rearrangement joins TRBV28 to TRBJ1-2; the D gene is possibly TRBD1 (5 bases). V lost 6 bases, J lost 0 bases, and 8 bases lay in between. This CDR3 region has 13 residues. Germline CDR1 is MDHEN and CDR2 is SYDVKM. The CDR3 nucleotides read TGTGCCAGCAGACAGACAGCTAACTATGGCTACACCTTC. It codes for CASRQTANYGYTF.

This chain joins TRBV5-6 and TRBJ2-2; D not resolved. CDR1 and CDR2 (germline): SGHDT, YYEEEE. This CDR3 has 13 residues. The V end lost 4 bases, the J end lost 10 bases, and 14 bases lay between the germline ends. The CDR3 DNA reads TGTGCCAGCAGCCGGTGGTACGCCGAGGAGCTGTTTTTT. This codes for CASSRWYAEELFF.

The chain combines TRBV12-1 with TRBJ2-3; TRBD2 is taken as the D call from the table, unchecked against the DNA. TRBV12-1 is flagged as a pseudogene. The CDR3 loop spans 22 amino acids. Written as DNA, the CDR3 is TGTGCCAGCAGCTTTGTGGTGGGTTGGGCTAGCGGGGGACCCACCAGCACAGATACGCAGTATTTT. Protein sequence: CASSFVVGWASGGPTSTDTQYF.

The V and J genes are TRBV10-1 and TRBJ2-3; TRBD2 aligns across 9 bases. CDR3 length equals 16 residues. Unmatched junction bases numbered 11, after V lost 4 bases and J lost 6 bases. Germline values: CDR1 WNHNN, CDR2 SYGVQD (reference sequence). CDR3 amino acids: CASSVPPGLATDTQYF. The CDR3 DNA reads as TGCGCCAGCAGTGTCCCACCGGGACTAGCAACCGATACGCAGTATTTT.

This clone was picked up one time. This rearrangement joins TRBV6-2 or TRBV6-3 to TRBJ2-3; the match to TRBD2 covers 8 bases. This CDR3 region has 16 residues. Germline CDR1 reads MNHEY; CDR2 reads SVGEGT. J was trimmed by 3 bases and V by 3 bases; bases with no gene match: 8. Here the CDR3 reads CASSYDGGAGTDTQYF. The CDR3 DNA follows: TGTGCCAGCAGTTATGACGGGGGGGCTGGAACAGATACGCAGTATTTT.

This clone was recorded a few times. The chain uses TRBV11-2 and TRBJ2-1; TRBD2 is a possible D gene (6 bases). CDR1 and CDR2 from the germline V gene are SGHAT and FQNNGV. The ends were cut back, 5 bases at V and 1 base at J, with 15 bases in the middle. The CDR3 is 16 amino acids. The CDR3 loop is CASSGQETRSYNEQFF. As DNA, the CDR3 is TGTGCCAGCAGCGGGCAGGAGACTAGGTCCTACAATGAGCAGTTCTTC.

V and J are TRBV15 and TRBJ2-7; the D gene is possibly TRBD1 (5 bases). This CDR3 comprises 12 residues. V was pared by 1 base and J by 4 bases, with 5 bases between. The germline V gene encodes CDR1 LNHNV and CDR2 YYDKDF (reference sequence). CDR3 coding DNA: TGTGCCACCAGCAGAGGGACATACGAGCAGTACTTC. Translating it yields CATSRGTYEQYF.